The T cell receptor beta chain under discussion was sequenced for a study of blood T cells in healthy people across ages. Study findings and constraints: Reliance upon unsorted PBMCs precluded definitive naive versus antigen-experienced comparison. Naive T cell percentage by flow cytometry tracked strongly with beta diversity. Naive CD4+ cell counts and diversity both ran higher in long-lived than in aged donors.

A sample-barcoded 5' primer and a J-beta primer mix were used in a second PCR of roughly 6 to 11 cycles. From the 5' RACE reads, TCRdb called clonotypes with MiXCR, one entry per CDR3 protein. The sample has about 780,000 distinct CDR3 sequences; around a quarter are singletons. In regard to this clonotype: Its antigen is unidentified.

Per the germline V gene, CDR1 is SEHNR and CDR2 is FQNEAQ (reference sequence). The CDR3 extends over 16 amino acids. Trimming left V 7 bases short and J 0 bases short, with 16 bases between. A further study also used this sample, focusing on T cells of mothers and their children. From that second work: Each mother gave over 10 million TCR beta CDR3 reads; each child, around 3 million.

Sequenced sample: blood. The chain uses TRBV7-9 and TRBJ2-4; possibly TRBD2 for D (7 bases). The source of this sequence is a boy aged 10-17 years in good health. The DNA of the CDR3 is TGTGCCAGCACCCCGTGGGGGGGCAGAGCCAAAAACATTCAGTACTTC. Protein sequence: CASTPWGGRAKNIQYF. Full variable domain (outside the CDR3, taken from reference TRBV7-9 and TRBJ2-4): DTGVSQNPRHKITKRGQNVTFRCDPISEHNRLYWYRQTLGQGPEFLTYFQNEAQLEKSRLLSDRFSAERPKGSFSTLEIQRTEQGDSAMYLCASTPWGGRAKNIQYFGAGTRLSVL.